This T cell receptor (beta chain) appears in the sequencing data of a study of blood T cell repertoires in COVID-19. Across the whole study: PBMCs, B-cell-depleted T cells, or T cells provided the cDNA or gDNA that made up the material.

The table came from immunoSEQ multiplex PCR; TCRdb's copy has only in-frame clones and leaves some out. The table includes roughly 180,000 clones, approximately 85% detected once. Per the germline V gene, CDR1 is LGHNA and CDR2 is YNFKEQ. The CDR3 has 16 residues. The V gene end was trimmed by 4 bases and the J gene end by 1 base; junction bases not matched to a gene: 6. The sample comprised peripheral blood. The sequence derives from a woman aged 60 to 75 with acute or convalescent COVID-19. The chain employs TRBV4-2 and TRBJ2-3; 9 positions agree with TRBD2. The CDR3 region has the DNA TGTGCCAGCAGCCCATTCGGCGGGGGGGGCACAGATACGCAGTATTTT. Translated: CASSPFGGGGTDTQYF.